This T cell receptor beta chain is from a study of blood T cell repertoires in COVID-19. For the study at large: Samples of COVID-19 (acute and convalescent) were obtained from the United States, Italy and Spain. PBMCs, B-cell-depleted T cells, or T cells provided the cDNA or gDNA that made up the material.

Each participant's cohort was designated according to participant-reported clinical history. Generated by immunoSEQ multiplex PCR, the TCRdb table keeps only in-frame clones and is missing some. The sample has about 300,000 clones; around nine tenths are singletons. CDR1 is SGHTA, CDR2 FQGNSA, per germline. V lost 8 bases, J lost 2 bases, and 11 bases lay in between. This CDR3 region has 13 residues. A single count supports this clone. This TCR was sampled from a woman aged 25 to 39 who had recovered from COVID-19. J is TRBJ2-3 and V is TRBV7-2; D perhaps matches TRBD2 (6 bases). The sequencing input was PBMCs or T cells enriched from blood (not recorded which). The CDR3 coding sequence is TGTGCCAGCGCCGGGACTGACACAGATACGCAGTATTTT. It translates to CASAGTDTDTQYF.